This T cell receptor (beta chain) stems from a study of vaccination and CD4 T cells after COVID-19. Noted treatment: roughly ten-day PBMC culture with coronavirus spike peptide pools or control peptides (ViraFEST assay). Sequencing of the DNA from cultured CD4+ T cells was carried out with the Oncomine TCR Beta short-read assay. Genomic DNA from cultured CD4+ T cells was extracted. TCRdb re-called the PCR reads with MiXCR, one entry per CDR3 protein. The sample has 7,900 or so distinct CDR3 sequences, about two thirds seen once. Notes on this clonotype: Its antigen is unidentified.

V trimming: 7 bases; J trimming: 8 bases; junction bases outside the gene matches: 15. The germline V gene encodes CDR1 MNHEY and CDR2 SVGEGT. The CDR3 is made up of 17 amino acids. V usage is TRBV6-2 or TRBV6-3 and J usage is TRBJ2-1, with 12 bases identical to TRBD2. The receptor was isolated from a human donor with COVID-19. This specimen was cultured CD4+ T cells from blood, taken after SARS-CoV-2 vaccination. For the CDR3, the DNA is TGTGCCAGCAATCCCAATCTTCTAGCGGGGGGGCGGGATGAGCAGTTCTTC. Protein sequence: CASNPNLLAGGRDEQFF.